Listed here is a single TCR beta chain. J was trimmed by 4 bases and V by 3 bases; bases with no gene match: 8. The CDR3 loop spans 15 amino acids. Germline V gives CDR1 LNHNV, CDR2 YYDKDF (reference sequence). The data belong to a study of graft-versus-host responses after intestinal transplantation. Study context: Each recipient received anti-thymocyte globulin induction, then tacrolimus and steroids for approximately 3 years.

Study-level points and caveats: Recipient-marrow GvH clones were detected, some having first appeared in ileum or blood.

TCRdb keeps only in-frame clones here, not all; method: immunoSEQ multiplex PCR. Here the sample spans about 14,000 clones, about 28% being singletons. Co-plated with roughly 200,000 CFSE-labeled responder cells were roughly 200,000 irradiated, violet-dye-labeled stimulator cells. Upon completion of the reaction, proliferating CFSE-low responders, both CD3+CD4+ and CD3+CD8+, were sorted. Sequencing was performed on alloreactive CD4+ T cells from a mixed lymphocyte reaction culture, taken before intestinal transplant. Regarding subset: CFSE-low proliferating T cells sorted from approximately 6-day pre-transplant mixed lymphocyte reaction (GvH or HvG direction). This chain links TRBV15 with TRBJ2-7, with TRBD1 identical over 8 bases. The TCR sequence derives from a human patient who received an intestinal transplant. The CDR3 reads CATSRHRQGIYEQYF. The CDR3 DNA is TGTGCCACCAGCAGGCACCGACAGGGGATTTACGAGCAGTACTTC.